The 23 T cell receptor beta chains in this list originate from one sample, sequenced in a study of blood T cell repertoires in COVID-19. Profiling relied on immunoSEQ multiplex PCR, and the TCRdb table lists in-frame clones only, not all of them. The repertoire holds 250,000 to 350,000 clones, with around 90% as singletons. Specimen: PBMCs or T cells enriched from blood (not recorded which). All receptors derive from a woman under 40 who had recovered from COVID-19.

This sequence joins TRBV12-3 or TRBV12-4 and TRBJ1-1; D uncertain. V was clipped by 3 bases and J by 6 bases, with 11 bases between them. The CDR3 extends over 13 amino acids. In DNA form, the CDR3 reads TGTGCCAGCAGTTTCGGCGTAGCCCCTGAAGCTTTCTTT. Amino acids: CASSFGVAPEAFF.

This chain connects TRBV9 to TRBJ1-2; a possible D gene is TRBD1 (5 bases). CDR1 is SGDLS and CDR2 is YYNGEE in the germline V gene. Deletions cut 4 bases from V and 2 bases from J, with 12 bases between. The CDR3 runs 14 residues. The CDR3 DNA reads as TGTGCCAGCAGCCTCCCCCAGGGAAACTATGGCTACACCTTC. Protein product: CASSLPQGNYGYTF.

This rearrangement joins TRBV3-1 (or the pseudogene TRBV3-2) to TRBJ1-3; D ambiguous. The germline gives CDR1 LGHDT, CDR2 YNNKEL (reference sequence). This CDR3 contains 13 residues. Trimming took 3 bases from V and 10 from J, leaving 13 bases between them. CDR3 amino acids: CASSQRASPTIYF. As DNA, the CDR3 is TGTGCCAGCAGCCAGAGGGCCTCCCCGACCATATATTTT.

This clone was seen only once. This chain connects TRBV4-2 to TRBJ2-7, with a possible D match to TRBD2 (7 bases). The CDR3 consists of 15 residues. With 0 bases removed from V and 4 bases from J, the gap between germline ends came to 13 bases. Germline V gene lookup returns CDR1 LGHNA and CDR2 YNFKEQ. The CDR3 is CASSQDGGAQYEQYF. CDR3 bases: TGTGCCAGCAGCCAAGATGGGGGGGCCCAGTACGAGCAGTACTTC.

The chain is built from TRBV5-1 and TRBJ2-6; D may be TRBD2 (6 bases). The CDR3 loop spans 19 amino acids. CDR1 and CDR2 from the germline V gene are SGHRS and YFSETQ. The V end lost 0 bases, the J end lost 0 bases, and 16 bases lay between the germline ends. The CDR3 sequence is CASSLGAGFASSGANVLTF. The CDR3 nucleotides read TGCGCCAGCAGCTTGGGGGCGGGATTCGCCAGCTCTGGGGCCAACGTCCTGACTTTC.

The chain employs TRBV19 and TRBJ1-2, with D possibly TRBD1 on 6 matching bases. CDR1 and CDR2 (germline): LNHDA, SQIVND (reference sequence). The CDR3 has 12 amino acids. V was cut by 5 bases and J by 7 bases, with 11 bases left in between. This chain's CDR3 is CASSPQGGGYTF. In nucleotides, the CDR3 is TGTGCCAGTAGTCCCCAAGGGGGTGGCTACACCTTC.

The chain links TRBV11-2 to TRBJ1-1; the D gene is possibly TRBD1 (6 bases). The CDR3 length is 18 residues. CDR1 and CDR2 from the germline V gene are SGHAT and FQNNGV. V was shortened by 5 bases and J by 3 bases, with 25 bases between the two germline ends. The CDR3, as DNA: TGTGCCAGCAGCCCGCTAAAGGGGGACACGGGGGGAGACACTGAAGCTTTCTTT. As protein: CASSPLKGDTGGDTEAFF.

The chain carries TRBV7-9 and TRBJ2-5; TRBD2 might be the D (6 bases). V was shortened by 6 bases and J by 2 bases, with 19 bases between the two germline ends. This CDR3 region has 16 residues. Germline V lookup: CDR1 SEHNR, CDR2 FQNEAQ (reference sequence). The CDR3 reads CASRGVGDSGQETQYF. The CDR3 coding sequence is TGTGCCAGCAGGGGTGTTGGGGACTCGGGACAAGAGACCCAGTACTTC.

This chain joins TRBV7-6 and TRBJ1-2, with a possible D match to TRBD1 (5 bases). Germline V gives CDR1 SGHVS, CDR2 FNYEAQ. This CDR3 contains 15 residues. Trimming took 2 bases from V and 5 from J, leaving 15 bases between them. CDR3 bases: TGTGCCAGCAGCTTAACGACAGATCCATTTTATGGCTACACCTTC. It yields the protein CASSLTTDPFYGYTF. The entire variable domain, with the rest obtained from reference TRBV7-6 and TRBJ1-2, is as follows: GAGVSQSPRYKVTKRGQDVALRCDPISGHVSLYWYRQALGQGPEFLTYFNYEAQQDKSGLPNDRFSAERPEGSISTLTIQRTEQRDSAMYRCASSLTTDPFYGYTFGSGTRLTVV.

The V and J genes are TRBV19 and TRBJ1-2; 9 bases align to TRBD1. The germline CDR1 and CDR2 sequences are LNHDA and SQIVND (reference sequence). V lost 7 bases to trimming and J lost 8 bases; unmatched junction nucleotides: 5. This CDR3 spans 12 amino acids. The DNA of the CDR3 is TGTGCCAGTACGACAGGGGGTGAGGGCTACACCTTC. It is translated as CASTTGGEGYTF. Based on the CDR3 plus reference TRBV19 and TRBJ1-2, the full variable domain is DGGITQSPKYLFRKEGQNVTLSCEQNLNHDAMYWYRQDPGQGLRLIYYSQIVNDFQKGDIAEGYSVSREKKESFPLTVTSAQKNPTAFYLCASTTGGEGYTFGSGTRLTVV.

The J gene is TRBJ1-2, the V gene TRBV5-6, with D possibly being TRBD1 (6 bases). This CDR3 region has 15 residues. Germline CDR1 and CDR2: SGHDT and YYEEEE. V was clipped by 4 bases and J by 2 bases, with 15 bases between them. DNA of the CDR3: TGTGCCAGCAGCCACGGGACAACCTACAACTATGGCTACACCTTC. It translates to CASSHGTTYNYGYTF.

The V call is TRBV5-1, the J call TRBJ1-2, with TRBD1 as a possible D gene (6 bases). V lost 0 bases to trimming and J lost 4 bases, with 13 bases between them. The CDR3 is made up of 15 amino acids. Looked up from germline, CDR1 is SGHRS and CDR2 is YFSETQ. In DNA form, the CDR3 reads TGCGCCAGCAGCTTGGAGACAGGTCTCGGCTATGGCTACACCTTC. The encoded protein is CASSLETGLGYGYTF.

The V and J genes are TRBV5-5 and TRBJ1-1; 8 positions agree with TRBD1. J lost 0 bases, V lost 4 bases, and 5 bases had no gene match. Germline V gene sequence: CDR1 SGHKS, CDR2 YYEKEE (reference sequence). The CDR3 contains 15 residues. This chain's CDR3 is CASSDRGNMNTEAFF. The CDR3, as DNA: TGTGCCAGCAGCGACAGGGGAAATATGAACACTGAAGCTTTCTTT.

The genes are TRBV10-1 and TRBJ2-3; D perhaps matches TRBD2 (5 bases). Germline loops: CDR1 WNHNN, CDR2 SYGVQD (reference sequence). Trimming stripped 0 bases from V and 6 bases from J, with 7 bases between. The CDR3 contains 13 residues. The CDR3 region is CASSESREDTQYF. The DNA for the CDR3 is TGCGCCAGCAGTGAGTCAAGGGAGGATACGCAGTATTTT.

The V and J genes are TRBV6-6 and TRBJ2-7, with D uncertain. In germline, CDR1 is MNHNY, CDR2 SVGAGI (reference sequence). CDR3 size: 12 residues. V was shortened by 7 bases and J by 2 bases, with 9 bases between the two germline ends. The DNA for the CDR3 is TGTGCCAGCACCCCTAACCCCTACGAGCAGTACTTC. It yields the protein CASTPNPYEQYF.

This sequence joins TRBV30 and TRBJ1-2, with D possibly TRBD1 on 5 matching bases. Germline V CDR1 and CDR2: GTSNPN, SVGIG (reference sequence). With 3 bases removed from V and 5 bases from J, the gap between germline ends came to 16 bases. The CDR3 sequence is 14 residues long. CDR3 residues: CAWRLLGGGYGYTF. In nucleotides, the CDR3 is TGTGCCTGGAGGCTCCTGGGGGGAGGGTATGGCTACACCTTC.

CDR3 residues: CASSQQKTVTDTQYF. CDR3 nucleotides: TGTGCCAGCAGTCAACAGAAAACAGTCACAGATACGCAGTATTTT. J is TRBJ2-3 and V is TRBV14; D is uncertain. The V gene's germline CDR1 is SGHDN and CDR2 FVKESK. The CDR3 is 15 amino acids. The germline V and J ends were trimmed by 6 bases and 2 bases, with 15 bases remaining between them.

The DNA of the CDR3 is TGTGCCAGCAGCTTGGACAGGGCCGCTAACTATGGCTACACCTTC. This encodes CASSLDRAANYGYTF. The V call is TRBV7-9, the J call TRBJ1-2, with 8 nucleotides matching TRBD1. The CDR3 runs 15 residues. V lost 3 bases to trimming and J lost 0 bases; unmatched junction nucleotides: 3. Germline CDR1 and CDR2: SEHNR and FQNEAQ (reference sequence).

Concerning this clone itself: The sample holds other DNA sequences that translate to the same CDR3. The chain recombines TRBV19 with TRBJ1-5; 8 bases line up with TRBD1. J lost 4 bases, V lost 5 bases, and 4 bases had no gene match. The CDR3 has 14 residues. In germline, CDR1 is LNHDA, CDR2 SQIVND (reference sequence). In nucleotides, the CDR3 is TGTGCCAGTAGTCCCACAGGGGGAAATCAGCCCCAGCATTTT. Encoded protein: CASSPTGGNQPQHF. Full variable domain (rest looked up from reference TRBV19 and TRBJ1-5): DGGITQSPKYLFRKEGQNVTLSCEQNLNHDAMYWYRQDPGQGLRLIYYSQIVNDFQKGDIAEGYSVSREKKESFPLTVTSAQKNPTAFYLCASSPTGGNQPQHFGDGTRLSIL.

The chain recombines TRBV2 with TRBJ2-3, with TRBD1 as a possible D gene (5 bases). Germline V gene lookup returns CDR1 SNHLY and CDR2 FYNNEI. The CDR3 consists of 15 residues. V was trimmed by 0 bases and J by 4 bases, leaving 11 bases between them. The CDR3 DNA reads as TGTGCCAGCAGTGAAGCGCTAGGGGCGGCAGATACGCAGTATTTT. This sequence encodes CASSEALGAADTQYF.

The chain combines TRBV4-1 with TRBJ1-6; D may be TRBD1 (6 bases). Trimming stripped 2 bases from V and 6 bases from J, with 11 bases between. Germline V lookup: CDR1 MGHRA, CDR2 YSYEKL. This CDR3 contains 15 residues. The CDR3 sequence is CASSQTGTPNSPLHF. CDR3 sequence (DNA): TGCGCCAGCAGCCAAACCGGGACACCTAATTCACCCCTCCACTTT.

The V and J genes are TRBV7-3 and TRBJ1-1; 9 positions match TRBD1. V lost 5 bases to trimming and J lost 11 bases; unmatched junction nucleotides: 21. The CDR3 length is 17 residues. CDR1 is SGHTA, CDR2 FQGTGA, per germline. DNA for the CDR3: TGTGCCAGCAGCCTGGCCGGGACAGGGTATGGGAAAGGAATGGCTTTCTTT. It yields the protein CASSLAGTGYGKGMAFF.

The chain joins TRBV3-1 (or the pseudogene TRBV3-2) to TRBJ2-7; 7 bases match TRBD1. The J segment lost 2 bases and the V segment lost 0 bases, leaving 4 bases of the junction unmatched. The V gene's germline CDR1 is LGHDT and CDR2 YNNKEL (reference sequence). This CDR3 has 15 amino acids. CDR3 bases: TGTGCCAGCAGCCAAGATCCACAGGGGACCTACGAGCAGTACTTC. It yields the protein CASSQDPQGTYEQYF.